This T cell receptor beta chain was documented in a study of T cell repertoires in cytomegalovirus infection. Study details: Both CMV infection and a matching HLA type were indicated by public TCR beta signatures.

Notes on the study in general: CMV carriers with the relevant HLA were identified by cumulative public TCR beta family frequency. The ex vivo response showed dominance by HLA-C-restricted CMV-specific TCR beta clonotypes.

Note on this clonotype: The antigen is undetermined.

Using its own MiXCR run on the reads, TCRdb lists one record per CDR3 protein. The sample contains around 190,000 distinct CDR3 sequences, about an eighth of which appear only once. In germline, CDR1 is SGHRS, CDR2 YFSETQ. The CDR3 extends over 15 amino acids. Trimming took 4 bases from V and 1 from J; bases not matched to a gene: 5. The receptor was derived from a human donor in good health (CMV status not recorded). Some clones in this sample may be carry-over from other donors' samples. Sequenced material: PBMCs. The V and J genes are TRBV5-1 and TRBJ1-3, with 7 bases lining up with TRBD1. The CDR3 coding sequence is TGCGCCAGCAGCCAAAGACAGGGTTCTGGAAACACCATATATTTT. This encodes CASSQRQGSGNTIYF.